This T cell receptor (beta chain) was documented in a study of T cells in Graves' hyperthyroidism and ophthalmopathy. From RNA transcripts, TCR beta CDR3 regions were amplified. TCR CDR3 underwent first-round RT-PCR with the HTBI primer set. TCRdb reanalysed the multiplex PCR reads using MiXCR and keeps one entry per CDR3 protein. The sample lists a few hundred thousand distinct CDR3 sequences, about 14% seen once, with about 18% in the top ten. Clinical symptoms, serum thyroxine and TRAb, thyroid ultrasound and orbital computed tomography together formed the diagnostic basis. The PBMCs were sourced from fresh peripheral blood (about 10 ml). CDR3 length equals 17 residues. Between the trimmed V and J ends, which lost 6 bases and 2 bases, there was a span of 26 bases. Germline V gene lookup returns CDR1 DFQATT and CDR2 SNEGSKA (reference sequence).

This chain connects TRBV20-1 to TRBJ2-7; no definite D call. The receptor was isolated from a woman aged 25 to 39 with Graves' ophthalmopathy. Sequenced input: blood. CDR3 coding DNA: TGCAGTGCCCGCTCGGAATTCGAGGTTCCAAACCCCTACGAGCAGTACTTC. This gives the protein CSARSEFEVPNPYEQYF.